Included here is one T cell receptor (beta chain) sequence, with context. Its antigen remains unidentified. These data are taken from a study of cytomegalovirus exposure and HLA in healthy donors. 13 Jbeta primers and 60 Vbeta primers were used for the PCR. Only in-frame clones appear in the TCRdb table, and some are missing; sequencing was by immunoSEQ multiplex PCR. The sample contains over 130,000 clones, approximately 88% of which appear only once. This CDR3 comprises 13 residues. V dropped 6 bases and J dropped 3 bases, with 11 bases sitting between them. Looked up from germline, CDR1 is ENHRY and CDR2 is SYGVKD. The study's findings and limits: There were reportedly fewer N-insertions in an Asian-associated ancestry cluster than the approximately 670-donor mean, in a later analysis. Prediction of most subjects' HLA-A and HLA-B alleles by TCR beta sequences was reportedly accurate.

J is TRBJ1-2 and V is TRBV10-3, with D uncertain. Sequenced input: PBMCs. The TCR comes from a woman aged 40 to 50 in good health and CMV-seronegative. The CDR3 here is CAIRSAGDYGYTF. The CDR3 DNA reads as TGTGCCATCAGGTCGGCGGGTGACTATGGCTACACCTTC.